Below, one TCR beta chain is given with its context. Its target is not known. Over 95% purity was reached by all sorted populations. These data belong to a study of beta chain features in type 1 diabetes. Study summary: Age and gender were similar between patients and healthy donors, as were cell yields.

With V trimmed by 7 bases and J by 2 bases, 7 bases remained unmatched. The CDR3 spans 14 residues. Germline loops: CDR1 SQVTM, CDR2 ANQGSEA. Expressed TCRB transcripts were sequenced because the isolated RNA had all been reverse transcribed beforehand. Clones were read by immunoSEQ multiplex PCR, and TCRdb kept only the in-frame ones, dropping some. The repertoire includes fewer than 550,000 clones, over 9.5% of them detected once, and 0.035% to 0.05% sits in the top ten. General study findings and limits: PCR might pick shorter templates more often, in the same way for patients and controls.

This TCR derives from a woman between 18 and 29 years old in good health. The rearrangement links TRBV29-1 to TRBJ2-2; 7 nucleotides line up with TRBD1. Sequences were obtained from naive CD4+ T cells from blood. CDR3 sequence: CSGARQGNTGELFF. The CDR3 DNA reads as TGCAGCGGTGCGAGACAGGGTAACACCGGGGAGCTGTTTTTT.